Below, one T cell receptor beta chain is given with its context. The antigen this receptor binds is unknown. It has no much larger one-base neighbor in the sample; base qualities were not kept. Sequences WSHSY (CDR1) and SAAADI (CDR2) are obtained from the germline V gene. From the cysteine up to the phenylalanine, the CDR3 has a length of 13 residues. Just the 39-base CDR3 DNA is kept, in frame starting at base 1. Trimming at the junction amounts to 3 bases on V and 0 bases on J, and the germline ends lie 6 bases apart. The data stem from a study of cytomegalovirus exposure and HLA in healthy donors (dated by TCRdb to 2016 to 2017). Regarding the study in general: In an earlier analysis of 450 to 750 of the donors, around 290 Gb of sequence data and 100 million or so unique TCR beta sequences from about 179 million T cells were reported. About 330 gigabases of sequencing data and around 80 million unique TCR sequences made up an early release that covered 500 to 650 HLA-typed donors. Among the approximately 400 genotyped donors, approximately 81% belonged to the genetic ancestry cluster associated with self-reported Caucasian donors. The study aimed to test whether cataloging public T cell receptors could reveal signatures of past pathogen exposure. The study used immunosequencing to profile the T cell repertoires of approximately 640 subjects and linked those repertoires to cytomegalovirus serostatus. In addition to the first cohort of roughly 700 subjects, a separate validation cohort of around 110 different subjects was used. The study combined high-throughput TCR immunosequencing, statistical association of individual TCRs with disease status, and machine learning to predict cytomegalovirus infection status. To study patterns of TCR occurrence, a later analysis re-analyzed previously published TCR beta repertoires from 666 donors and added high-resolution HLA genotyping. In the later analysis, no new phenotypic data were used to find candidate immune exposures; instead, reliance was placed on TCR beta sequences and their occurrence across donors. An earlier analysis of approximately 630 of the donors applied high-throughput TCR beta sequencing to assess whether each TCR beta V gene segment acted as functional or pseudogenic. Donor age, sex, ethnicity and CMV serostatus were compiled together with the repertoire data. A later genetic analysis took genome-wide SNP genotypes for about 55% of the roughly 700 donors and used that subset as a discovery cohort. All discovery cohort repertoires had been generated using a single sequencing platform. HLA typing covered class I and class II loci at four-digit resolution. The number of donors typed differed by locus, with about 629-640 for A, B, C, DRB1 and DQB1, about 500 for DQA1, over 600 for DPA1, and some 440 for DPB1. Roughly 5 DR-DQ haplotypes were handled as single units for association and clustering because linkage in the cohort was strong. On average, around 230,000 unique TCR beta nucleotide sequences were sequenced per donor among 300 to 500 genotyped donors of the cohort, with roughly a sixth of those sequences being non-productive. Summary of the overall study and its limitations: Most CMV-associated TCR beta chains appeared to be HLA-restricted in a later analysis, and the HLA associations seemed to be driven largely by CMV exposure. When HLA alleles, especially DR and DQ, strongly co-occurred, TCR associations were difficult to assign to individual alleles. The study listed approximately 150 TCR beta chains as associated with cytomegalovirus. In a later genetic analysis, fewer N-insertions in productive TCRs were reported among donors in an Asian-associated ancestry cluster than the approximately 710-donor mean. The authors suggested that the approach could potentially be generalized to other disease states and immunological phenotypes. In a later analysis, HLA-associated TCR beta chains showed more clonal expansion and lower generation probabilities than non-associated chains that were equally common. While some public TCRs were present in many individuals, most TCR sequences turned up only very rarely across donors. A later analysis reported that several top co-occurrence clusters appeared linked to parvovirus B19, influenza, CMV and Epstein-Barr virus. A later analysis associated about 16,000 TCR beta sequences with specific HLA alleles at a false discovery rate of 0.05. A further reported finding was that TCR beta sequences accurately predicted the HLA-A and HLA-B alleles for most subjects in the first cohort. Roughly uniform sequencing depth across donors was assumed in presence/absence analyses, although this assumption may not hold. Only TCR beta chains were sequenced in this cohort, and the absence of alpha or paired-chain data limited detectable features. Correlated functional status among segregating V segments might reflect linkage disequilibrium, but an unknown experimental factor could not be ruled out. The classifier was reported to diagnose cytomegalovirus status with high specificity and sensitivity in both the original cohort and the validation cohort. Immune exposure information for the cohort was limited to CMV serostatus. An earlier analysis of approximately 600 of the donors showed that most TCR beta V segments appeared in productive rearrangements either about 87% or about 30% of the time, which broadly matched IMGT annotations. Some IMGT-functional V segments, including TRBV6-2 and TRBV6-3, could not be told apart with the 87-base-pair reads, so those segments were excluded. A cluster of highly shared sequence variants was judged likely to represent a technical artifact of the sequencing pipeline. A later genetic analysis associated a missense DCLRE1C variant with V-gene and J-gene trimming of TCR beta chains, and an independent cohort replicated the association. Because counts were too low, roughly 18 rarely observed V segments, including chromosome 9 orphons, were left out of the earlier analysis of roughly 600 of the donors. Because HLA typing was missing for some donors at each locus, association tests included only the typed subset. In vitro tests confirmed that three of the cytomegalovirus-associated TCR beta chains recognize cytomegalovirus antigens. In a later analysis, TCR association rates were found to vary across HLA loci, with the most associated TCRs seen for DRB1 alleles and the fewest for HLA-C alleles.

The protocol used for the library was the immunoSEQ multiplex PCR assay. The multiplex PCR relied on a mix of 60 forward primers for TCR Vbeta segments and 13 reverse primers for TCR Jbeta segments. Amplification of the CDR3 region of rearranged TCR beta genes was performed with a multiplex PCR assay on genomic DNA. The amplified TCR beta libraries were sequenced on the Illumina HiSeq System as 87-base-pair reads. Processing in the source paper ran as follows. A later analysis counted some 80 million unique TCR beta chains across the 650 to 700 repertoires, and 9 million to 14 million of these chains were shared by at least two donors. Raw reads were error-corrected and collapsed into unique sequences with a nearest-neighbor algorithm that merged closely related sequences to remove PCR and sequencing errors. CDR3 sequences were aligned to IMGT reference sequences to assign V, D and J gene segments. For a sequence to be retained, a match of at least six nucleotides to both a V gene segment and a J gene segment was required. A rearrangement was called productive if the CDR3 had no stop codons and remained in frame with V and J, and every other rearrangement was called non-productive. Following IMGT convention, CDR3 was defined as the stretch from the second conserved V-encoded cysteine up to the conserved J-encoded phenylalanine. The earlier analysis of approximately 500 of the donors excluded sequences that lacked an unambiguous match to a single V gene segment. In an earlier analysis of roughly 500 of the donors, V segments were called functional above 56.7% productive rearrangements and were called segregating when the between-donor standard deviation exceeded 5%. A statistical classification framework was developed to diagnose cytomegalovirus status using the catalog of TCR beta chain sequences. V and J gene assignment, in a later analysis, came from comparing TCR nucleotide sequences with IMGT/GENE-DB human TR gene sequences. The TCRdist pipeline was used in a later analysis to assign CDR3 sequences and most-parsimonious VDJ recombination scenarios. In a later analysis, each TCR beta chain was defined by its CDR3 amino acid sequence together with its V-gene family, and reads lacking a unique V-gene family were excluded. A later analysis removed several hundred highly shared, low-generation-probability nucleotide sequences to deal with suspected cross-contamination and a sequencing artifact. In a later analysis, a clonal expansion index for each public chain was calculated from normalized within-repertoire ranks of inferred template counts. In a later analysis, generation probabilities were computed with a VDJ recombination model fitted to out-of-frame rearrangements, and the resulting probabilities were checked against IGoR. A later analysis scored TCR-TCR, TCR-HLA and TCR-CMV co-occurrence with hypergeometric tests, applying a repertoire-size bias correction to TCR pairs. In a later analysis, false discovery rates were estimated by permuting HLA or CMV assignments 20 times. In a later analysis, co-occurring TCRs were grouped using DBSCAN, and TCRdist sequence similarity was added for clustering within HLA-allele-positive subsets. Repertoires with fewer than 30,000 or more than 120,000 public chains, plus five repertoires with anomalous nucleotide sharing, were excluded from co-occurrence clustering. In its TCRdb copy, this immuneACCESS table keeps in-frame sequences only and misses some clones. Where compared with another copy, unresolved V genes explain less than half of these, and the others have no known cause. V, J and clone size were drawn from that table, and D and trimming were deduced from the DNA. For this sample the table gives a few hundred thousand clones, of which under 80% were detected only once. Approximately 1.7% of the sample is held by the ten biggest clonotypes.

The cohort comprised 550 to 700 healthy bone marrow donors. All cohort members were sampled while nominally healthy, although unrecorded immune exposures were likely present. The donor tested CMV seronegative and was one of the 352 seronegative cohort members. Every donor gave a peripheral blood sample, and the peripheral blood mononuclear cells from that sample were used for TCR beta sequencing. The Qiagen DNeasy Blood Extraction Kit was used to extract genomic DNA from the blood cell samples. The specimen sequenced was PBMCs. This clonotype was obtained from a woman between 25 and 40 years old in good health and CMV-seronegative. The V and J segments used are TRBV10-2 and TRBJ2-7; no D gene is confidently identified. The DNA sequence is given as TGCGCCAGCAGTGACAGTGCCTCCTACGAGCAGTACTTC. Its protein is CASSDSASYEQYF.